Presented here are 17 T cell receptor beta chains from one specimen sequenced in a study of long-term antiretroviral therapy in people with HIV. Runs used v3.0 of the immunoSEQ assay and were done at survey level. Some clones are missing from TCRdb's copy, which holds only in-frame ones; the method was immunoSEQ multiplex PCR. The sample lists about 20,000 clones; more than 65% were seen once. The input for sequencing was unsorted PBMCs, taken around 2.4 years after starting antiretroviral therapy. These receptor sequences come from a middle-aged man with HIV.

This clone came up once. The CDR3 DNA follows: TGTGCCAGCAGTGAAAGTCCCGCCTCTGGGGCCAACGTCCTGACTTTC. It specifies CASSESPASGANVLTF. The V gene is TRBV6-1, the J gene TRBJ2-6; no firm D call. The CDR3 length is 16 residues. The germline V gene has CDR1 MNHNS and CDR2 SASEGT. With 2 bases removed from V and 0 bases from J, the gap between germline ends came to 8 bases.

This clone was counted only a few times. This rearrangement joins TRBV5-4 to TRBJ1-1, with no clear D. In germline, CDR1 is SGHNT, CDR2 YYREEE (reference sequence). V lost 4 bases, J lost 8 bases, and 12 bases lay in between. CDR3 length equals 12 residues. CDR3 sequence (DNA): TGTGCCAGCAGCCTCGGTGGAGAAGAAGCTTTCTTT. Its translation is CASSLGGEEAFF.

The chain links TRBV7-2 to TRBJ2-1; possible D gene TRBD2, 5 bases. Trimming removed 5 bases at V and 2 bases at J, with 13 bases between. Germline-derived CDR1 and CDR2 are SGHTA and FQGNSA. This CDR3 is 15 amino acids long. CDR3: CASSQEYGTYNEQFF. The CDR3 nucleotides read TGTGCCAGCAGCCAGGAATACGGGACCTACAATGAGCAGTTCTTC.

The rearrangement uses TRBV7-8 and TRBJ2-2; TRBD1 might be the D (6 bases). The V gene's germline CDR1 is SGHVS and CDR2 FQNEAQ. The CDR3 is made up of 14 amino acids. Trimming cost V 6 bases and J 3 bases, with 11 bases left between them. The DNA for the CDR3 is TGTGCCAGCAGTCGGGACACCCACACCGGGGAGCTGTTTTTT. Translated: CASSRDTHTGELFF.

This clone was observed a few times. The V call is TRBV30, the J call TRBJ1-3, with unresolved D. V shed 3 bases and J shed 0 bases, with 12 bases lying between them. Germline V gene sequence: CDR1 GTSNPN, CDR2 SVGIG (reference sequence). This CDR3 spans 15 amino acids. CDR3 sequence: CAWREMRNSGNTIYF. The CDR3 region has the DNA TGTGCCTGGAGAGAGATGCGGAACTCTGGAAACACCATATATTTT.

V gene TRBV18 combines with J gene TRBJ1-2, with TRBD1 matching over 7 bases. Losses at the gene ends were 6 bases for V and 0 bases for J; bases not matched to a gene: 7. This CDR3 contains 15 residues. Germline values: CDR1 KGHSH, CDR2 LQKENI. The CDR3 protein is CASSERDSPNYGYTF. The DNA of the CDR3 is TGTGCCAGCTCGGAACGGGACAGTCCTAACTATGGCTACACCTTC.

The chain carries TRBV5-4 and TRBJ1-1; tentatively, D is TRBD1 (6 bases). With 3 bases removed from V and 0 bases from J, the gap between germline ends came to 12 bases. The germline CDR1 and CDR2 sequences are SGHNT and YYREEE (reference sequence). The CDR3 has 15 amino acids. Written as DNA, the CDR3 is TGTGCCAGCAGCTCACAGGGACCTATGAACACTGAAGCTTTCTTT. Residues: CASSSQGPMNTEAFF.

The DNA of the CDR3 is TGTGCCAGCAGTTACTCGGGCAGGGGGGGTTACAATGAGCAGTTCTTC. Its protein is CASSYSGRGGYNEQFF. J is TRBJ2-1 and V is TRBV6-6, with D tentatively TRBD1 or TRBD2 (7 bases each). CDR3 length equals 16 residues. Trimming removed 0 bases from V and 4 bases from J, with 13 bases in between. CDR1 and CDR2 from the germline V gene are MNHNY and SVGAGI (reference sequence).

The chain has TRBV2 and TRBJ2-7, with D unclear. The ends were cut back, 5 bases at V and 0 bases at J, with 5 bases in the middle. This CDR3 has 12 residues. Germline CDR1 SNHLY, CDR2 FYNNEI. CDR3 in amino acids: CASSPNSYEQYF. CDR3 nucleotide sequence: TGTGCCAGCAGTCCGAACTCCTACGAGCAGTACTTC. The variable domain in full, with the rest retrieved from reference TRBV2 and TRBJ2-7, is EPEVTQTPSHQVTQMGQEVILRCVPISNHLYFYWYRQILGQKVEFLVSFYNNEISEKSEIFDDQFSVERPDGSNFTLKIRSTKLEDSAMYFCASSPNSYEQYFGPGTRLTVT.

The chain joins TRBV5-6 to TRBJ1-6, with TRBD1 matching 7 bases. Germline V gene sequence: CDR1 SGHDT, CDR2 YYEEEE. The ends lost 3 bases at V and 3 bases at J; junction bases unmatched: 6. The CDR3 is 16 amino acids. CDR3 residues: CASSSTGPSYNSPLHF. CDR3 DNA: TGTGCCAGCAGCTCGACAGGGCCCAGCTATAATTCACCCCTCCACTTT.

The chain uses TRBV12-5 and TRBJ2-2; no clear D. CDR1 is LGHNT and CDR2 is FRNRAP in the germline V gene. V dropped 0 bases and J dropped 5 bases, with 7 bases sitting between them. The CDR3 runs to 14 residues. The CDR3 loop is CASGLVEPTGELFF. In DNA, the CDR3 is TGTGCTAGTGGTTTGGTAGAGCCTACCGGGGAGCTGTTTTTT.

CDR3 bases: TGTGCCAGCACAGAGAGGGCTGGGGCCAACGTCCTGACTTTC. Protein: CASTERAGANVLTF. J is TRBJ2-6 and V is TRBV18; the D gene is possibly TRBD2 (5 bases). The V end lost 8 bases, the J end lost 2 bases, and 10 bases lay between the germline ends. CDR1 KGHSH and CDR2 LQKENI come from the germline V gene. The CDR3 is 14 residues long.

The sample holds a few counts of this clone. The chain employs TRBV7-9 and TRBJ2-7, with D possibly called TRBD1 or TRBD2 (5 bases each). Trimming shortened V by 8 bases and J by 5 bases, and 16 bases separated the two germline ends. Germline-derived CDR1 and CDR2 are SEHNR and FQNEAQ (reference sequence). The CDR3 is 13 residues long. CDR3 protein: CASGTPDRNEQYF. The CDR3 DNA reads as TGTGCCAGCGGGACCCCCGATAGGAACGAGCAGTACTTC.

The V gene is TRBV6-1, the J gene TRBJ1-2, with a tentative D call TRBD1 (5 bases). CDR3 length: 14 amino acids. CDR1 is MNHNS and CDR2 is SASEGT in the germline V gene. V dropped 1 base and J dropped 3 bases, with 9 bases sitting between them. DNA of the CDR3: TGTGCCAGCAGTGAAGTTTTGGGGGACTATGGCTACACCTTC. As protein: CASSEVLGDYGYTF.

V and J are TRBV2 and TRBJ2-3; 11 bases align to TRBD1. The germline gives CDR1 SNHLY, CDR2 FYNNEI. V gave up 6 bases and J gave up 4 bases; unmatched junction bases: 6. The CDR3 is made up of 15 amino acids. The CDR3: CASSGTGGPSDTQYF. CDR3 in DNA: TGTGCCAGCAGCGGGACAGGGGGACCGTCAGATACGCAGTATTTT.

The gene calls are TRBV7-6 and TRBJ2-1; D remains unclear. Per germline, CDR1 SGHVS and CDR2 FNYEAQ. Trimming took off 7 bases at V and 5 bases at J, with 15 bases between the two ends. The CDR3 length is 14 residues. The CDR3 region is CASTYGALNNEQFF. The CDR3 DNA follows: TGTGCCAGCACCTACGGCGCTTTAAACAATGAGCAGTTCTTC.

The chain employs TRBV5-1 and TRBJ2-2; possibly TRBD1 for D (6 bases). Germline loops: CDR1 SGHRS, CDR2 YFSETQ. The CDR3 length is 19 residues. V was shortened by 0 bases and J by 6 bases, with 24 bases between the two germline ends. The CDR3 nucleotides are TGCGCCAGCAGCTTGGCGCTTAGGGTAGGGGGAGTTTTCGCCGGGGAGCTGTTTTTT. Translation: CASSLALRVGGVFAGELFF. Filled out from reference TRBV5-1 and TRBJ2-2, the complete variable domain reads KAGVTQTPRYLIKTRGQQVTLSCSPISGHRSVSWYQQTPGQGLQFLFEYFSETQRNKGNFPGRFSGRQFSNSRSEMNVSTLELGDSALYLCASSLALRVGGVFAGELFFGEGSRLTVL.